This T cell receptor beta chain is drawn from a study of Graves' ophthalmopathy and Graves' hyperthyroidism. Fresh peripheral blood (more than 9 ml) yielded the PBMCs. Findings and limits, study-wide: Most thyroid clonotypes with frequency above 0.001 were detected in blood too.

This clonotype came up many times. The antigen remains undetermined. CDR1 and CDR2 (germline): SGHTA, FQGNSA. Trimming left V 1 base short and J 6 bases short, with 9 bases between. This CDR3 region has 14 residues. RNA transcripts served as template for amplifying TCR beta CDR3 sequences. A first-round RT-PCR used HTBI primers, followed by a second-round multiplex PCR. TCRdb re-analysed the multiplex PCR reads in MiXCR, keeping a single row per CDR3 protein. Here the sample spans 40,000 to 45,000 distinct CDR3 sequences, 52% being singletons. The clonotype was recovered from an adult man with Graves' ophthalmopathy. The sequenced sample was peripheral blood. V is TRBV7-2 and J is TRBJ2-2; D is unclear. The CDR3 sequence is CASSLEYRSGELFF. CDR3 in DNA: TGTGCCAGCAGCTTAGAGTATCGCTCCGGGGAGCTGTTTTTT. Full variable domain (rest looked up from reference TRBV7-2 and TRBJ2-2): GAGVSQSPSNKVTEKGKDVELRCDPISGHTALYWYRQSLGQGLEFLIYFQGNSAPDKSGLPSDRFSAERTGGSVSTLTIQRTQQEDSAVYLCASSLEYRSGELFFGEGSRLTVL.